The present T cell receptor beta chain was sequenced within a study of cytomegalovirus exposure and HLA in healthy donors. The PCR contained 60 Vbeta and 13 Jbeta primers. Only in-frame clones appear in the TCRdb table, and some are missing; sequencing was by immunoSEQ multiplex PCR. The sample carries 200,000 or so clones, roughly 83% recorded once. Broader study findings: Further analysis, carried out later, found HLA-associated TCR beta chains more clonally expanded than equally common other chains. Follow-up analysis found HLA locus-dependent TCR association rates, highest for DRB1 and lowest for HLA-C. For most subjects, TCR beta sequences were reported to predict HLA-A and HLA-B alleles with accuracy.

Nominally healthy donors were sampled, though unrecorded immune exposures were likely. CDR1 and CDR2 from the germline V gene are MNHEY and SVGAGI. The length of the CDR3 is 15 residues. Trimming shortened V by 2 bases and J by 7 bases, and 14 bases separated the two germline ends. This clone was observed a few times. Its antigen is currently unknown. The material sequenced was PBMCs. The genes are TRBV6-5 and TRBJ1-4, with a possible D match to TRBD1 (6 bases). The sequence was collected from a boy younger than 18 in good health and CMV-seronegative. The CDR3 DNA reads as TGTGCCAGCAGTTACGTCGGCGGGGGCGGTGAAAAACTGTTTTTT. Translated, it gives CASSYVGGGGEKLFF.